This section outlines one T cell receptor (beta chain) sequence together with its context. Antigen specificity is unknown. These data originate in a study of T cell responses to AZD1222 COVID-19 vaccine. Broader study findings: Mostly white British, mostly female donors; authors suggested clonal diversity may be underestimated.

The repertoire was sequenced with immunoSEQ multiplex PCR; TCRdb's copy has only in-frame clones and lacks some. The repertoire holds approximately 89,000 clones, with roughly 84% as singletons. Sequenced here: peripheral blood, sampled on day 0 of AZD1222 vaccination. The receptor comes from an adult in good health.

CDR3 region: CASSLASQPPRETQYF. The CDR3 nucleotides are TGTGCCAGCAGCTTAGCTAGTCAGCCACCGAGAGAGACCCAGTACTTC. J is TRBJ2-5 and V is TRBV7-2; D gene uncertain. V gave up 0 bases and J gave up 4 bases, with 15 bases separating them. Germline V gene sequence: CDR1 SGHTA, CDR2 FQGNSA. The length of the CDR3 is 16 residues.